Below are 5 T cell receptor beta chains sequenced from a single sample in a study of cytomegalovirus exposure and HLA in healthy donors. Researchers ran the PCR with 60 Vbeta and 13 Jbeta primers. Assay used: immunoSEQ multiplex PCR; TCRdb lists only in-frame clones, some missing. This table has 210,000 or so clones, around 73% appearing once. Sequenced: PBMCs. All receptors derive from a woman in her 30s in good health and CMV-seropositive.

The chain carries TRBV5-4 and TRBJ2-2; D uncertain. V lost 0 bases to trimming and J lost 6 bases, with 6 bases between them. CDR1 is SGHNT, CDR2 YYREEE, per germline (reference sequence). The CDR3 contains 13 residues. In nucleotides, the CDR3 is TGTGCCAGCAGCTTGGAAGCCCCCGGGGAGCTGTTTTTT. Protein: CASSLEAPGELFF.

The chain employs TRBV5-1 and TRBJ2-7, with D tentatively TRBD1 (5 bases). V lost 4 bases and J lost 0, with 17 bases in between. The CDR3 contains 16 residues. CDR1 SGHRS and CDR2 YFSETQ come from the germline V gene. The CDR3 sequence is CASSGAPSVTSYEQYF. The CDR3 DNA reads TGCGCCAGCAGCGGGGCACCCTCCGTCACCTCCTACGAGCAGTACTTC. The whole variable domain, filled in from reference TRBV5-1 and TRBJ2-7, reads KAGVTQTPRYLIKTRGQQVTLSCSPISGHRSVSWYQQTPGQGLQFLFEYFSETQRNKGNFPGRFSGRQFSNSRSEMNVSTLELGDSALYLCASSGAPSVTSYEQYFGPGTRLTVT.

The chain combines TRBV28 with TRBJ1-2, with TRBD1 matching over 10 bases. The CDR3 is 14 amino acids. Trimming took 5 bases from V and 4 from J; bases not matched to a gene: 4. Per germline, CDR1 MDHEN and CDR2 SYDVKM. CDR3 coding DNA: TGTGCCAGCAGTCCGGGGACAGGGGTCTATGGCTACACCTTC. It encodes CASSPGTGVYGYTF.

The chain recombines TRBV7-2 with TRBJ1-5; D gene ambiguous. Germline-derived CDR1 and CDR2 are SGHTA and FQGNSA. V shed 7 bases and J shed 12 bases, with 7 bases lying between them. The CDR3 spans 9 residues. CDR3 nucleotides: TGTGCCAGCACCCAGGTCCAGCATTTT. Amino acid sequence: CASTQVQHF. Combining the CDR3 with reference TRBV7-2 and TRBJ1-5 gives the whole variable domain GAGVSQSPSNKVTEKGKDVELRCDPISGHTALYWYRQSLGQGLEFLIYFQGNSAPDKSGLPSDRFSAERTGGSVSTLTIQRTQQEDSAVYLCASTQVQHFGDGTRLSIL.

The V and J genes are TRBV6-1 and TRBJ1-2, with 10 bases identical to TRBD1. CDR1 is MNHNS and CDR2 is SASEGT in the germline V gene. The CDR3 is 16 amino acids. V lost 3 bases and J lost 4; bases outside the gene matches: 8. Here the CDR3 reads CASSDSAGTGAYGYTF. CDR3 coding DNA: TGTGCCAGCAGTGATTCCGCCGGGACAGGGGCCTATGGCTACACCTTC.